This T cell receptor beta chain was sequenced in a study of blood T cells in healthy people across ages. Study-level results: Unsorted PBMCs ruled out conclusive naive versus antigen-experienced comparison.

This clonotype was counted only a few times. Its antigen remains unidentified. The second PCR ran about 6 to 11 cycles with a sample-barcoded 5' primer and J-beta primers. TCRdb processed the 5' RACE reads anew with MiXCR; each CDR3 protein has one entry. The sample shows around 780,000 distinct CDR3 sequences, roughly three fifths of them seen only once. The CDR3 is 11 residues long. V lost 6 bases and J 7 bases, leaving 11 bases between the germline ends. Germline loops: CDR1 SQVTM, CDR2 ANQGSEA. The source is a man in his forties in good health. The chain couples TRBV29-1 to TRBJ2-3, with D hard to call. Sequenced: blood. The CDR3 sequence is CSVQRSNTQYF. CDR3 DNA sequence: TGCAGCGTACAACGGTCCAATACGCAGTATTTT.